The next 23 T cell receptor beta chains were all read from a single sample in a study of PD-1 blockade in classical Hodgkin lymphoma. Repertoires were generated with immunoSEQ multiplex PCR, while TCRdb's copy carries only in-frame clones and drops some. The sample has 6,500 to 7,000 clones, 75% to 90% seen once; the top ten hold around two fifths. The time point here: cycle 4 day 1 (C4D1), after five to seven weeks of nivolumab. Each patient relapsed following autologous stem cell transplantation, and prior brentuximab vedotin exposure differed. The input for sequencing was peripheral blood mononuclear cells (PBMCs), taken before the fourth cycle of nivolumab. All receptors come from a human donor with classical Hodgkin lymphoma.

The genes are TRBV7-9 and TRBJ2-2; TRBD1 aligns across 7 bases. Unmatched junction bases numbered 8, after V lost 4 bases and J lost 0 bases. CDR3 length: 17 residues. The germline gives CDR1 SEHNR, CDR2 FQNEAQ (reference sequence). The CDR3 region is CASSSGQPAANTGELFF. CDR3 sequence (DNA): TGTGCCAGCAGCTCGGGACAGCCGGCCGCGAACACCGGGGAGCTGTTTTTT.

This sequence joins TRBV6-5 and TRBJ1-4; D not resolved. The length of the CDR3 is 15 residues. Germline values: CDR1 MNHEY, CDR2 SVGAGI. V was cut by 5 bases and J by 5 bases, with 15 bases left in between. CDR3 sequence reads: CASSRPGAGNEKLFF. The DNA of the CDR3 is TGTGCCAGCAGTCGCCCGGGAGCCGGCAATGAAAAACTGTTTTTT.

The J gene is TRBJ2-3, the V gene TRBV9; D unclear. The CDR3 length is 13 residues. The V gene's germline CDR1 is SGDLS and CDR2 YYNGEE. The V gene lost 4 bases and the J gene lost 0 bases, with 6 bases spanning the gap. CDR3 in amino acids: CASSPISTDTQYF. CDR3 in DNA: TGTGCCAGCAGCCCTATTAGCACAGATACGCAGTATTTT.

The chain carries TRBV5-6 and TRBJ2-5; the D is unclear. Germline V lookup: CDR1 SGHDT, CDR2 YYEEEE. V lost 1 base and J 1 base, leaving 8 bases between the germline ends. The CDR3 has 14 amino acids. This CDR3 reads CASSLRRTQETQYF. The CDR3 nucleotides are TGTGCCAGCAGCTTGCGTAGGACCCAAGAGACCCAGTACTTC.

The CDR3 sequence is CASRGPGTEHYEQYV. The CDR3 DNA reads TGTGCCAGCAGGGGGCCCGGGACAGAGCACTACGAGCAGTACGTC. The gene calls are TRBV27 and TRBJ2-7, with 7 nucleotides matching TRBD1. The length of the CDR3 is 15 residues. V shed 6 bases and J 3 bases; nucleotides not matched to a gene: 11. Germline V gene lookup returns CDR1 MNHEY and CDR2 SMNVEV (reference sequence).

This sequence joins TRBV5-6 and TRBJ1-2; a possible D gene is TRBD1 (5 bases). Germline assignment: CDR1 SGHDT and CDR2 YYEEEE. CDR3 length: 14 amino acids. V lost 0 bases, J lost 8 bases, and 14 bases lay in between. The DNA for the CDR3 is TGTGCCAGCAGCTTGGTTTCAGGGATCGACGGCTACACCTTC. Its translation is CASSLVSGIDGYTF.

This rearrangement joins TRBV18 to TRBJ1-1; D unresolved. Germline CDR1 is KGHSH and CDR2 is LQKENI. There are 12 residues in the CDR3. Trimming removed 2 bases at V and 1 base at J, with 2 bases between. The CDR3 region is CASSPANTEAFF. The CDR3 nucleotides read TGTGCCAGCTCACCAGCGAACACTGAAGCTTTCTTT. Full variable domain (missing parts from reference TRBV18 and TRBJ1-1): NAGVMQNPRHLVRRRGQEARLRCSPMKGHSHVYWYRQLPEEGLKFMVYLQKENIIDESGMPKERFSAEFPKEGPSILRIQQVVRGDSAAYFCASSPANTEAFFGQGTRLTVV.

The rearrangement uses TRBV7-9 and TRBJ1-1; D is undetermined. Germline lookup yields CDR1 SEHNR and CDR2 FQNEAQ (reference sequence). CDR3 size: 15 residues. V was shortened by 7 bases and J by 1 base, with 16 bases between the two germline ends. CDR3 residues: CASTPRGTANTEAFF. In nucleotides, the CDR3 is TGTGCCAGCACCCCCAGAGGTACAGCGAACACTGAAGCTTTCTTT.

V usage is TRBV6-6 and J usage is TRBJ1-1; 8 nucleotides match TRBD1. The CDR3 extends over 14 amino acids. Germline CDR1 is MNHNY and CDR2 is SVGAGI (reference sequence). V shed 0 bases, J shed 14 bases, and the junction held 11 bases outside the gene matches. The CDR3: CASSYSHRGGLGFF. The CDR3 nucleotides read TGTGCCAGCAGTTACTCGCACAGGGGGGGATTGGGGTTCTTT.

The V call is TRBV19, the J call TRBJ2-3; D call uncertain. The germline V gene encodes CDR1 LNHDA and CDR2 SQIVND (reference sequence). V was clipped by 8 bases and J by 2 bases, with 14 bases between them. The CDR3 covers 14 residues. CDR3 in DNA: TGTGCCAGTTGTACCGCCCCTGACACAGATACGCAGTATTTT. Its protein is CASCTAPDTDTQYF.

V gene TRBV5-5 combines with J gene TRBJ1-4, with no clear D. CDR1 and CDR2 (germline): SGHKS, YYEKEE (reference sequence). The CDR3 is 14 residues long. V lost 5 bases and J lost 8, with 16 bases in between. In DNA, the CDR3 is TGTGCCAGCAGTTTTCCGGGTCCCGGCGAAAAACTGTTTTTT. Amino acid sequence: CASSFPGPGEKLFF.

The chain has TRBV6-5 and TRBJ1-1, with D unresolved. The CDR3 sequence is 15 residues long. Per the germline V gene, CDR1 is MNHEY and CDR2 is SVGAGI. V lost 4 bases and J 3 bases, leaving 15 bases between the germline ends. Here the CDR3 DNA reads TGTGCCAGCAGTTCGTCCTTTTGGATGGACACTGAAGCTTTCTTT. Translation gives CASSSSFWMDTEAFF.

V usage is TRBV6-1 and J usage is TRBJ2-7; 8 bases agree with TRBD1. V dropped 1 base and J dropped 7; count of bases not matched to a gene: 9. Per the germline V gene, CDR1 is MNHNS and CDR2 is SASEGT. The CDR3 runs 15 residues. The CDR3 nucleotides read TGTGCCAGCAGTGAAGTTGGCAGGGGGCCAAAAGAGCAGTACGTC. This codes for CASSEVGRGPKEQYV.

The J gene is TRBJ2-5, the V gene TRBV5-1; 7 positions match TRBD2. Germline trimming cut 7 bases from V and 4 bases from J; bases unmatched to any gene: 4. This CDR3 has 12 residues. CDR1 is SGHRS and CDR2 is YFSETQ in the germline V gene. The CDR3 nucleotides are TGCGCCAGCGGGGGGGATGCAGAGACCCAGTACTTC. Its protein product is CASGGDAETQYF.

This chain connects TRBV5-1 to TRBJ2-7; TRBD2 aligns across 14 bases. Germline V gene lookup returns CDR1 SGHRS and CDR2 YFSETQ. The trim removed 8 bases at V and 0 bases at J, leaving 7 bases unmatched. This CDR3 region has 16 residues. DNA for the CDR3: TGCGCCAGACGGACTAGCGGGGGGCGGAGCTCCTACGAGCAGTACGTC. Translated, it gives CARRTSGGRSSYEQYV.

The rearrangement joins TRBV4-1 to TRBJ2-4, with D perhaps TRBD2 (5 bases). CDR3 size: 14 residues. The germline gives CDR1 MGHRA, CDR2 YSYEKL. Trimming pared 8 bases from V and 6 bases from J, leaving 17 bases between. The CDR3 sequence: CASLGLGKGNIQYF. The CDR3 DNA reads as TGCGCCAGCTTAGGGCTCGGGAAGGGAAACATTCAGTACTTC.

The rearrangement uses TRBV6-1 and TRBJ2-3; no reliable D call. Germline V gene sequence: CDR1 MNHNS, CDR2 SASEGT. This CDR3 has 12 amino acids. V lost 6 bases and J 3 bases, leaving 7 bases between the germline ends. The CDR3 loop is CASSLLTDTQYF. The CDR3 DNA reads as TGTGCCAGCAGCCTTCTTACAGATACGCAGTATTTT.

V and J are TRBV27 and TRBJ2-2; D unresolved. This CDR3 contains 14 residues. The germline V gene encodes CDR1 MNHEY and CDR2 SMNVEV (reference sequence). V lost 3 bases, J lost 5 bases, and 10 bases lay in between. The CDR3 protein is CASSFRVPTGELFF. CDR3 DNA: TGTGCCAGCAGTTTCCGGGTCCCGACCGGGGAGCTGTTTTTT.

V gene TRBV30 combines with J gene TRBJ1-2; TRBD1 agrees at 8 bases. Looked up from germline, CDR1 is GTSNPN and CDR2 is SVGIG (reference sequence). This CDR3 comprises 14 residues. The V segment lost 1 base and the J segment 4 bases; nucleotides outside the gene matches: 5. The DNA of the CDR3 is TGTGCCTGGAGTGCTGGACAGGGTCGCTATGGCTACACCTTC. It translates to CAWSAGQGRYGYTF.

This clone showed up just once. V gene TRBV2 combines with J gene TRBJ2-5, with a tentative D call TRBD2 (6 bases). V lost 5 bases and J 1 base, leaving 14 bases between the germline ends. CDR1 and CDR2 from the germline V gene are SNHLY and FYNNEI. This CDR3 region has 15 residues. The DNA for the CDR3 is TGTGCCAGCAGTACTAGGAGGGGATCCCAAGAGACCCAGTACTTC. As protein: CASSTRRGSQETQYF. Variable domain in full (rest from reference TRBV2 and TRBJ2-5): EPEVTQTPSHQVTQMGQEVILRCVPISNHLYFYWYRQILGQKVEFLVSFYNNEISEKSEIFDDQFSVERPDGSNFTLKIRSTKLEDSAMYFCASSTRRGSQETQYFGPGTRLLVL.

The J gene is TRBJ2-5, the V gene TRBV27; the match to TRBD1 covers 7 bases. The CDR3 is 14 amino acids. Germline CDR1 MNHEY, CDR2 SMNVEV (reference sequence). The trim removed 3 bases at V and 4 bases at J, leaving 5 bases unmatched. CDR3 in DNA: TGTGCCAGCAGTTTGTCGGGGACAGCAGAGACCCAGTACTTC. Residues: CASSLSGTAETQYF.

The V call is TRBV12-5, the J call TRBJ1-1, with D maybe TRBD1 (6 bases). V was shortened by 4 bases and J by 0 bases, with 9 bases between the two germline ends. Germline CDR1 LGHNT, CDR2 FRNRAP. The CDR3 covers 14 residues. Here the CDR3 DNA reads TGTGCTAGTGGTTCCCAGGGGTTGAACACTGAAGCTTTCTTT. As protein: CASGSQGLNTEAFF.

This chain connects TRBV9 to TRBJ2-5; perhaps TRBD1 as D (5 bases). This CDR3 comprises 13 residues. V was trimmed by 3 bases and J by 5 bases, leaving 11 bases between them. The V gene's germline CDR1 is SGDLS and CDR2 YYNGEE. The CDR3 spells CASSAISGETQYF. The CDR3 nucleotides are TGTGCCAGCAGCGCGATCTCAGGGGAGACCCAGTACTTC.